Listed below are T cell receptor beta chains from one sample, sequenced in a study of blood T cell repertoires in COVID-19. The protocol was immunoSEQ multiplex PCR, while the TCRdb copy is restricted to in-frame clones and leaves out a portion. The sample has 300,000 to 400,000 clones; roughly 90% are singletons. Sequencing was carried out using peripheral blood. The receptors were sampled from a woman between 65 and 79 years old with COVID-19, enrolled during active disease. Both conserved end residues are part of each CDR3. Fields, in order: J gene, D gene, V gene, clone size, CDR3 DNA, CDR3 protein. The D gene is left open where the match is weak. A clone size is listed for some rows: how often the clone was seen (once, few, many), or a class if it is expanded.

>TRBJ1-1|.|TRBV25-1|.
TGTGCCAGTACACAGGGAGAAGATACTGAAGCTTTCTTT
CASTQGEDTEAFF
>TRBJ2-5|TRBD1|TRBV5-4|.
TGTGCCAGCAGATCGGGACAGGGGGTCCCAGAGACCCAGTACTTC
CASRSGQGVPETQYF
>TRBJ2-1|TRBD2|TRBV7-2|.
TGTGCCAGCAGCTTAGCGCGGGGGGGCCTCCAGCATGAGCAGTTCTTC
CASSLARGGLQHEQFF
>TRBJ1-3|.|TRBV19|.
TGTGCCAGTAGTTGGGGGGGCTCTGGAAACACCATATATTTT
CASSWGGSGNTIYF
>TRBJ2-3|TRBD2|TRBV7-2|.
TGTGCCAGCAGCTTAAGGGGCGGGGGGGACACAGATACGCAGTATTTT
CASSLRGGGDTDTQYF
>TRBJ2-3|TRBD2|TRBV2|.
TGTGCCAGCAGTCTCCGAAGCGGGGCGCCAGATACGCAGTATTTT
CASSLRSGAPDTQYF
>TRBJ2-5|.|TRBV2|.
TGTGCCAGCAGTCCCTTCCCGACAGGAAGGTACTTC
CASSPFPTGRYF
>TRBJ1-6|.|TRBV19|.
TGTGCCAGTAGTCCCGAGGACAGAGGGAATAATTCACCCCTCCACTTT
CASSPEDRGNNSPLHF
>TRBJ1-1|.|TRBV10-3|.
TGTGCCGCCCGCCGGTCAGAGGGCACTGAAGCTTTCTTT
CAARRSEGTEAFF
>TRBJ1-4|.|TRBV2|.
TGTGCCAGCATCCTGGGGGCAAATGAAAAACTGTTTTTT
CASILGANEKLFF
>TRBJ1-2|.|TRBV7-2|.
TGTGCCAGCAGCTTAGATGTCAACGGGGGAAACATACATGGCTACACCTTC
CASSLDVNGGNIHGYTF
>TRBJ1-2|.|TRBV12-3/TRBV12-4|.
TGTGCCAGCAGTTTGGACAGAAACTATGGCTACACCTTC
CASSLDRNYGYTF
>TRBJ1-1|TRBD1|TRBV19|.
TGTGCCAGTAGTATAGGGACAGGGGGCGCGAGTGAAGCTTTCTTT
CASSIGTGGASEAFF
>TRBJ1-1|.|TRBV6-5|.
TGTGCCAGCGCCTGGGGAGGGTTGGGGACTGAAGCTTTCTTT
CASAWGGLGTEAFF
>TRBJ1-1|.|TRBV5-5|.
TGTGCCAGCAGCTTGAACAGATATGAAGCTTTCTTT
CASSLNRYEAFF
>TRBJ1-3|TRBD1|TRBV5-1|.
TGCGCCAGCAGCGTTGGGGGACAGGGACCAGGAAACACCATATATTTT
CASSVGGQGPGNTIYF
>TRBJ2-5|TRBD2|TRBV18|.
TGTGCCAGCTCACCACCAAGTCGACTAGCGGGGACCCGGGAGACCCAGTACTTC
CASSPPSRLAGTRETQYF
>TRBJ1-2|.|TRBV15|.
TGTGCCACCAGCAGACTACCGAGTTTTTCTAACTATGGCTACACCTTC
CATSRLPSFSNYGYTF
>TRBJ2-3|.|TRBV24-1|.
TGTGCCACCAGTGATTTGCAGGCCTCTGGGAGCACAGATACGCAGTATTTT
CATSDLQASGSTDTQYF
>TRBJ1-5|TRBD1|TRBV6-1|once
TGTGCCAGCAGTGCCCCGGGACAGGCCTTTAGCAATCAGCCCCAGCATTTT
CASSAPGQAFSNQPQHF
>TRBJ2-7|.|TRBV6-5|once
TGTGCCAGCACTCTCCGGGGGGCGCGGGACGAGCAGTACTTC
CASTLRGARDEQYF
>TRBJ2-4|TRBD2|TRBV27|once
TGTGCCAGCAGTTTCCTGGAACGGGGGGGCAAAAACATTCAGTACTTC
CASSFLERGGKNIQYF
>TRBJ1-2|.|TRBV30|.
TGTGCCTGGAGTCACCGGACAGCGAACTATGGCTACACCTTC
CAWSHRTANYGYTF
>TRBJ1-2|.|TRBV4-2|once
TGTGCCAGCAGCCAAGAGCTACTAAGTTCGGGTGGCTACACCTTC
CASSQELLSSGGYTF
>TRBJ2-2|.|TRBV27|.
TGTGCCAGCATGCGGGGGAACACCGGGGAGCTGTTTTTT
CASMRGNTGELFF
>TRBJ1-4|TRBD1|TRBV6-5|.
TGTGCCAGCAGTTACGGACAGGGGCATAATGAAAAACTGTTTTTT
CASSYGQGHNEKLFF
>TRBJ2-6|.|TRBV18|.
TGTGCCAGCTTCACCGGGGTTGGGGCCAACGTCCTGACTTTC
CASFTGVGANVLTF
>TRBJ2-1|.|TRBV7-9|once
TGTGCCAGCAGCTCGATGGGGCCCTGGGATGAGCAGTTCTTC
CASSSMGPWDEQFF
>TRBJ1-1|.|TRBV9|once
TGTGCCAGCAGCCCATTAGGGGGTCAAGGGTACACTGAAGCTTTCTTT
CASSPLGGQGYTEAFF
>TRBJ2-3|TRBD2|TRBV5-4|.
TGTGCCAGCAGCCCCACTAGCGCCACAGATACGCAGTATTTT
CASSPTSATDTQYF
>TRBJ2-7|TRBD1|TRBV3-1/TRBV3-2|.
TGTGCCAGCAGCCAGTGGACAGGGGGCGAGTTCACGTACGAGCAGTACTTC
CASSQWTGGEFTYEQYF
>TRBJ1-1|.|TRBV5-1|few
TGCGCCAGCAGCTTTGGCGGTACCATGAACACTGAAGCTTTCTTT
CASSFGGTMNTEAFF
>TRBJ1-6|.|TRBV3-1/TRBV3-2|.
TGTGCCAGCAGCCAAGACAGGGTTAGCTCACCCCTCCACTTT
CASSQDRVSSPLHF
>TRBJ1-5|.|TRBV12-3/TRBV12-4|.
TGTGCCAGCAGTTTCGAGGGCCAGCCCCAGCATTTT
CASSFEGQPQHF
>TRBJ2-3|TRBD1|TRBV18|.
TGTGCCAGCTCAACTTCCGGGACAGATACAGATACGCAGTATTTT
CASSTSGTDTDTQYF
>TRBJ2-3|TRBD2|TRBV7-9|.
TGTGCCAGCAGCTTCTCTAGCGGGGGTATAGATACGCAGTATTTT
CASSFSSGGIDTQYF
>TRBJ1-1|.|TRBV4-2|.
TGTGCCAGCAGCCAAGAAAGGGAGACTGAAGCTTTCTTT
CASSQERETEAFF
>TRBJ2-1|TRBD2|TRBV13|.
TGTGCCAGCAGGAATACCGGGACTAGCACCTACAATGAGCAGTTCTTC
CASRNTGTSTYNEQFF
>TRBJ1-4|.|TRBV5-6|.
TGTGCCAGCAGCTTGGAGATAGCGGGGAAACTGTTTTTT
CASSLEIAGKLFF
>TRBJ1-3|TRBD1|TRBV9|.
TGTGCCAGCAGCGCTAACAGGGGCCCCTCTGGAAACACCATATATTTT
CASSANRGPSGNTIYF
>TRBJ1-4|.|TRBV30|few
TGTGCCTGGAGTGGGGCGGGCGAAAAACTGTTTTTT
CAWSGAGEKLFF
>TRBJ2-3|.|TRBV12-3/TRBV12-4|.
TGTGCCAGCAGTTTTAACGGAGGTGATACGCAGTATTTT
CASSFNGGDTQYF